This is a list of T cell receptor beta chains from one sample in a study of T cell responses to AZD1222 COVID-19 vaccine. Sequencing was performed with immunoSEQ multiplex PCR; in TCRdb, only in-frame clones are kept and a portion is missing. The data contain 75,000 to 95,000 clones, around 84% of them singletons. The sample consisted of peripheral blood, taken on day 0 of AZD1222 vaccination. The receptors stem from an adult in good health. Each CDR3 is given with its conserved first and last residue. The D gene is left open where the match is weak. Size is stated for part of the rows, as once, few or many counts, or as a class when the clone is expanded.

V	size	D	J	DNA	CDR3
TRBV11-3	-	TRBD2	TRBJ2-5	TGTGCCAGCAGCGAGGGAATAGCGGGGGCCCCAGAGACCCAGTACTTC	CASSEGIAGAPETQYF
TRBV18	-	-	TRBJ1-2	TGTGCCAGCTCACCAATGGGACTAACTAACTATGGCTACACCTTC	CASSPMGLTNYGYTF
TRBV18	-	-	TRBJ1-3	TGTGCCAGCTCACCACTACAGGGCTCTGGAAACACCATATATTTT	CASSPLQGSGNTIYF
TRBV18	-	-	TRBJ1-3	TGTGCCAGCCTCCAGGGACCGCGCGTTGGAAACACCATATATTTT	CASLQGPRVGNTIYF
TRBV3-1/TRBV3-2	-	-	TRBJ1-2	TGTGCCAGCAGCCAGCCCAACCGTAACTATGGCTACACCTTC	CASSQPNRNYGYTF
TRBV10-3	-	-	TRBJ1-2	TGTGCCATCAGTGGGGACCGTAACTATGGCTACACCTTC	CAISGDRNYGYTF
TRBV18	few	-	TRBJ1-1	TGTGCCAGCTCACCAACAGCGAACACTGAAGCTTTCTTT	CASSPTANTEAFF
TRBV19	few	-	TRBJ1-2	TGTGCCAGCAAGGAGGGGTTTATGGATGGCTACACCTTC	CASKEGFMDGYTF
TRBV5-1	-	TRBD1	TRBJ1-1	TGCGCCAGCAGCTTGGCTCCAGGGGGGAGCACTGAAGCTTTCTTT	CASSLAPGGSTEAFF
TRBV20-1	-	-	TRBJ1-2	TGCAGTGCTCCAGGGTTAGGCTACACCTTC	CSAPGLGYTF
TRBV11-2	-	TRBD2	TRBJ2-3	TGTGCCAGCAGCTTAGGGGACTACACAGATACGCAGTATTTT	CASSLGDYTDTQYF
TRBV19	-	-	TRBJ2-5	TGTGCCAGTAGCATGGGAGAGACCCAGTACTTC	CASSMGETQYF
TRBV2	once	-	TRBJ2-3	TGTGCCAGCTTAGGGTCAGATACGCAGTATTTT	CASLGSDTQYF
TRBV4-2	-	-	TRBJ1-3	TGTGCCAGCAGCCAAGAAGACAGGACTGGAAACACCATATATTTT	CASSQEDRTGNTIYF
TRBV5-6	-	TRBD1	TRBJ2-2	TGTGCCAGCAGCCATCGTGTGACAGGGGACACCGGGGAGCTGTTTTTT	CASSHRVTGDTGELFF
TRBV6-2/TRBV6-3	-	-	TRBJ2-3	TGTGCCAGCAGTTTAGGTCGAGATACGCAGTATTTT	CASSLGRDTQYF
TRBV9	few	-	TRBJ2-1	TGTGCCAGCAGCGTAGAGGACCGTTGGTACAATGAGCAGTTCTTC	CASSVEDRWYNEQFF
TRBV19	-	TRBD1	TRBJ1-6	TGTGCCAGTAGTCCCCTGGGACAGGTTGAGTCCCTCCACTTT	CASSPLGQVESLHF
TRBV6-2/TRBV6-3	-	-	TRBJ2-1	TGTGCCAGCAGTTCGGAAAAGAGGCAGTTCTTC	CASSSEKRQFF
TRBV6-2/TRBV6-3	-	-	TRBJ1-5	TGTGCCAGCAGCCCCCTGACCCTCACCCGGTATCAGCCCCAGCATTTT	CASSPLTLTRYQPQHF
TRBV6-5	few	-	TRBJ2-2	TGTGCCAGCAGTCTTACTGGCGAGCTGTTTTTT	CASSLTGELFF
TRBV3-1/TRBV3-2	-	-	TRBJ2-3	TGTGCCAGCAGCCCCGGACAGGGAGGGGACGATACGCAGTATTTT	CASSPGQGGDDTQYF
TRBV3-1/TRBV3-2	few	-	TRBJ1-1	TGTGCCAGCAGCCCCCAGGCCGGGAACACTGAAGCTTTCTTT	CASSPQAGNTEAFF
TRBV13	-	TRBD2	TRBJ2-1	TGTGCCAGCAGCTTGGTCACTAGCGGGAGATACAATGAGCAGTTCTTC	CASSLVTSGRYNEQFF
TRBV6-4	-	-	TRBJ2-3	TGTGCCAGCAGTGTGGCGGGGAGCACAGATACGCAGTATTTT	CASSVAGSTDTQYF
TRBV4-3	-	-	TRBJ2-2	TGCGCCAGCAGCCAAGAAGGATCAGGGACCGGGGAGCTGTTTTTT	CASSQEGSGTGELFF
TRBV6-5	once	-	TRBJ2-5	TGTGCCAGCACTTATGCGCGGGGTCAAGAGACCCAGTACTTC	CASTYARGQETQYF
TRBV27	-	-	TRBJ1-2	TGTGCCAGCGGTAAACAGGGATCTGTCTATGGCTACACCTTC	CASGKQGSVYGYTF
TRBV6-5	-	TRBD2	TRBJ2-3	TGTGCCAGCAGGCTCTCGGGACTAGTGGGTAATACGCAGTATTTT	CASRLSGLVGNTQYF
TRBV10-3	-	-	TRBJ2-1	TGTGCCATCAGCGGATCGTACAATGAGCAGTTCTTC	CAISGSYNEQFF
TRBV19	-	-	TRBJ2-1	TGTGCCAGTAGTACAAGCGGGACATCGTACAATGAGCAGTTCTTC	CASSTSGTSYNEQFF
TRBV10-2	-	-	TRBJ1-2	TGCGCCAGCAGTGCCCTACAGGGTAACTATGGCTACACCTTC	CASSALQGNYGYTF
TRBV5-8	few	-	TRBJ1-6	TGTGCCAGCAGCTTGGTGGTGAGCTCCTATAATTCACCCCTCCACTTT	CASSLVVSSYNSPLHF
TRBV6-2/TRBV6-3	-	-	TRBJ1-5	TGTGCCAGCAGTTACCCCGGGGGCGGACAGCCCCAGCATTTT	CASSYPGGGQPQHF
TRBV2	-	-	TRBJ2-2	TGTGCCAGCAGGCGGGACAGTAACACCGGGGAGCTGTTTTTT	CASRRDSNTGELFF
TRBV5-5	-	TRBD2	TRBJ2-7	TGTGCCAGCAGCAAGGGACTAGCGGGGCCGAGCTCCTACGAGCAGTACTTC	CASSKGLAGPSSYEQYF
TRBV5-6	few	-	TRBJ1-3	TGTGCCAGCAGCGGCGCCGGGGCTGCAGGAAACACCATATATTTT	CASSGAGAAGNTIYF
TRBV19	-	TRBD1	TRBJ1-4	TGTGCCAGTAGTTCCGGGACAGGGGCCGGGGCGGCTAATGAAAAACTGTTTTTT	CASSSGTGAGAANEKLFF
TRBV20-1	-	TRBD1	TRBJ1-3	TGCAGTGCTAGTAGGACAGGGTCTAACACCATATATTTT	CSASRTGSNTIYF
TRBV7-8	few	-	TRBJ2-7	TGTGCCAGCAGCTTATTGGTCAGCTCCTACGAGCAGTACTTC	CASSLLVSSYEQYF
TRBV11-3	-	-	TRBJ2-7	TGTGCCAGCAGCCCCCCCCTTGACAGCTCCTACGAGCAGTACTTC	CASSPPLDSSYEQYF
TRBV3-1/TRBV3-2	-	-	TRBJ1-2	TGTGCCAGCAGCCAATACCGGACGGTGGGGGGCTACACCTTC	CASSQYRTVGGYTF
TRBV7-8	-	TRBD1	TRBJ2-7	TGTGCCAGCACCGACCCGACAGGGAACTCCTACGAGCAGTACTTC	CASTDPTGNSYEQYF